The rows below give T cell receptor beta chains drawn from one sample of a study of tumour-infiltrating T cells in Burkitt lymphoma. Libraries were prepared by immunoSEQ multiplex PCR; TCRdb keeps only in-frame clonotypes and omits some of them. The data hold 1,500 to 2,000 clones, with almost 70% observed a single time. The sample was tumor tissue. These receptors all stem from a human donor with diffuse large B-cell lymphoma. CDR3s include the opening cysteine and the closing phenylalanine or tryptophan. The D gene is left open where the match is weak. The listing skips clone size in some rows; elsewhere it reads once, few, many or a size class.

abundance: NA
v_gene: TRBV9
j_gene: TRBJ2-7
d_gene: NA
CDR3nt: TGTGCCAGCAGTAGCGGCTGGGGCTCCCGCGAGCAGTACTTC
CDR3aa: CASSSGWGSREQYF

abundance: NA
v_gene: TRBV7-9
j_gene: TRBJ1-2
d_gene: NA
CDR3nt: TGTGCCAGCAGCTTAGGATGGGGCTACACCTTC
CDR3aa: CASSLGWGYTF

abundance: NA
v_gene: TRBV7-8
j_gene: TRBJ2-3
d_gene: NA
CDR3nt: TGTGCCAGCAGCGCCGGGGCCACAGATACGCAGTATTTT
CDR3aa: CASSAGATDTQYF

abundance: NA
v_gene: TRBV20-1
j_gene: TRBJ2-7
d_gene: NA
CDR3nt: TGCAGTGCTAGTTCACCAGACGAGCAGTACTTC
CDR3aa: CSASSPDEQYF

abundance: NA
v_gene: TRBV23-1
j_gene: TRBJ2-7
d_gene: TRBD1
CDR3nt: TGCGCCAGCAGTCAAGTCTTGAACAGGGGCAGCTCCTACGAGCAGTACTTC
CDR3aa: CASSQVLNRGSSYEQYF

abundance: NA
v_gene: TRBV4-2
j_gene: TRBJ1-6
d_gene: NA
CDR3nt: TGTGCCAGCAGCCAAGATGGTGTCTCCTATAATTCACCCCTCCACTTT
CDR3aa: CASSQDGVSYNSPLHF

abundance: NA
v_gene: TRBV19
j_gene: TRBJ2-2
d_gene: NA
CDR3nt: TGTGCCACCCGGGGGAGTGCCGGGGAGCTGTTTTTT
CDR3aa: CATRGSAGELFF

abundance: NA
v_gene: TRBV9
j_gene: TRBJ2-3
d_gene: NA
CDR3nt: TGTGCCAGCAGCGTATACGGGACAGATACGCAGTATTTT
CDR3aa: CASSVYGTDTQYF

abundance: NA
v_gene: TRBV7-9
j_gene: TRBJ2-1
d_gene: NA
CDR3nt: TGTGCCAGCAGCCTGAGTGGTTACAATGAGCAGTTCTTC
CDR3aa: CASSLSGYNEQFF

abundance: NA
v_gene: TRBV9
j_gene: TRBJ2-1
d_gene: TRBD2
CDR3nt: TGTGCCAGCAGCGTAGCGGGGGGGCTCAATGAGCAGTTCTTC
CDR3aa: CASSVAGGLNEQFF

abundance: once
v_gene: TRBV5-6
j_gene: TRBJ2-3
d_gene: NA
CDR3nt: TGTGCCAGCAGCTTTGGTTCGGCGGGCCTAACAGATACGCAGTATTTT
CDR3aa: CASSFGSAGLTDTQYF

abundance: NA
v_gene: TRBV28
j_gene: TRBJ2-7
d_gene: TRBD1
CDR3nt: TGTGCCAGCAGTAACCTGGGACAGGGGGGACTTCGTGGGCCTTACGAGCAGTACTTC
CDR3aa: CASSNLGQGGLRGPYEQYF

abundance: large
v_gene: TRBV27
j_gene: TRBJ1-5
d_gene: NA
CDR3nt: TGTGCCAGCAGTTTCCGGAACAATCAGCCCCAGCATTTT
CDR3aa: CASSFRNNQPQHF

abundance: NA
v_gene: TRBV25-1
j_gene: TRBJ2-7
d_gene: NA
CDR3nt: TGTGCCAGCAGTGATTTGGGCCGCCGCTACGAGCAGTACTTC
CDR3aa: CASSDLGRRYEQYF

abundance: NA
v_gene: TRBV29-1
j_gene: TRBJ2-5
d_gene: TRBD2
CDR3nt: TGCAGCGTTGACGGACTAGTCCCCGTCCAAGAGACCCAGTACTTC
CDR3aa: CSVDGLVPVQETQYF

abundance: NA
v_gene: TRBV30
j_gene: TRBJ1-1
d_gene: NA
CDR3nt: TGTGCCTGGAGTCTCGGACAGTTGAACACTGAAGCTTTCTTT
CDR3aa: CAWSLGQLNTEAFF

abundance: once
v_gene: TRBV4-1
j_gene: TRBJ2-1
d_gene: TRBD2
CDR3nt: TGCGCCAGCAGCCAATTCGACGAGCGGGGGGGCCGCGAGCAGTTCTTC
CDR3aa: CASSQFDERGGREQFF

abundance: once
v_gene: TRBV6-5
j_gene: TRBJ2-7
d_gene: TRBD1
CDR3nt: TGTGCCAGCAGTTTTTCCGGGACAGGGGCCGACGAGCAGTACTTC
CDR3aa: CASSFSGTGADEQYF

abundance: NA
v_gene: TRBV9
j_gene: TRBJ2-7
d_gene: NA
CDR3nt: TGTGCCAGCAGCGGCCAGGGGAGGGAAGCCTACGAGCAGTACTTC
CDR3aa: CASSGQGREAYEQYF

abundance: NA
v_gene: TRBV6-1
j_gene: TRBJ2-7
d_gene: NA
CDR3nt: TGTGCCAGCAGTGACAGGGGAGCCCCGTACTTC
CDR3aa: CASSDRGAPYF

abundance: NA
v_gene: TRBV11-2
j_gene: TRBJ2-1
d_gene: TRBD2
CDR3nt: TGTGCCAGCAGCTTGTGGACTAGCGGGAGAGGGAGCTCCTACAATGAGCAGTTCTTC
CDR3aa: CASSLWTSGRGSSYNEQFF

abundance: once
v_gene: TRBV7-6
j_gene: TRBJ1-3
d_gene: TRBD1
CDR3nt: TGTGCCAGCAGCCGCGGACAGGGGCCTCCGGTTTCTGGAAACACCATATATTTT
CDR3aa: CASSRGQGPPVSGNTIYF

abundance: NA
v_gene: TRBV5-1
j_gene: TRBJ2-7
d_gene: NA
CDR3nt: TGCGCCAGCAGCGTAGGCACAACCTACGAGCAGTACTTC
CDR3aa: CASSVGTTYEQYF

abundance: NA
v_gene: TRBV27
j_gene: TRBJ2-7
d_gene: NA
CDR3nt: TGTGCCAGCAGTTTGGGGGGGGGCCCCTACGAGCAGTACTTC
CDR3aa: CASSLGGGPYEQYF

abundance: NA
v_gene: TRBV9
j_gene: TRBJ2-2
d_gene: NA
CDR3nt: TGTGCCAGCAGCGTAGGGGTTGCCGGGGAGCTGTTTTTT
CDR3aa: CASSVGVAGELFF

abundance: medium-sized
v_gene: TRBV11-2
j_gene: TRBJ2-7
d_gene: NA
CDR3nt: TGTGCCAGCAGCTTAGGCGGTTACTCCTACGAGCAGTACTTC
CDR3aa: CASSLGGYSYEQYF

abundance: NA
v_gene: TRBV18
j_gene: TRBJ1-2
d_gene: NA
CDR3nt: TGTGCCAGCTCACCTAATTCGATCGTCATAGGGAAAGTGGGCTACACCTTC
CDR3aa: CASSPNSIVIGKVGYTF

abundance: NA
v_gene: TRBV9
j_gene: TRBJ2-1
d_gene: NA
CDR3nt: TGTGCCAGCAGCGTATACAACAATGAGCAGTTCTTC
CDR3aa: CASSVYNNEQFF

abundance: NA
v_gene: TRBV9
j_gene: TRBJ2-3
d_gene: TRBD2
CDR3nt: TGTGCCAGCACCGCCCTGGGGCTAGCGGTTACAGATACGCAGTATTTT
CDR3aa: CASTALGLAVTDTQYF

abundance: NA
v_gene: TRBV5-1
j_gene: TRBJ1-1
d_gene: NA
CDR3nt: TGCGCCAGCAGCTTCGTAGGGATCACTGAAGCTTTCTTT
CDR3aa: CASSFVGITEAFF

abundance: NA
v_gene: TRBV29-1
j_gene: TRBJ1-1
d_gene: NA
CDR3nt: TGCAGCGTTAGAGTTAACACTGAAGCTTTCTTT
CDR3aa: CSVRVNTEAFF

abundance: NA
v_gene: TRBV19
j_gene: TRBJ1-2
d_gene: NA
CDR3nt: TGTGCCAGTAGTATACGGTTAAGTCTTAATTATGGCTACACCTTC
CDR3aa: CASSIRLSLNYGYTF

abundance: NA
v_gene: TRBV2
j_gene: TRBJ2-7
d_gene: NA
CDR3nt: TGTGCCAGCAGTGAATTTCAGGGGTACTACGAGCAGTACTTC
CDR3aa: CASSEFQGYYEQYF

abundance: NA
v_gene: TRBV5-1
j_gene: TRBJ2-7
d_gene: NA
CDR3nt: TGCGCCAGCAGCTCCTGCCCACCAAGGGGCGGATACGAGCAGTACTTC
CDR3aa: CASSSCPPRGGYEQYF

abundance: NA
v_gene: TRBV9
j_gene: TRBJ2-1
d_gene: TRBD1
CDR3nt: TGTGCCAGCAGCGGTCGTACCGGGACAGGGTTTTGGGAGCAGTTCTTC
CDR3aa: CASSGRTGTGFWEQFF

abundance: NA
v_gene: TRBV5-6
j_gene: TRBJ2-5
d_gene: TRBD2
CDR3nt: TGTGCCAGCAGCGCCGGGACTAGCGGGAGTGAGACCCAGTACTTC
CDR3aa: CASSAGTSGSETQYF

abundance: NA
v_gene: TRBV7-9
j_gene: TRBJ2-5
d_gene: TRBD1
CDR3nt: TGTGCCAGCAGCTTAGGGATGCCGGGACAGGAAGAGACCCAGTACTTC
CDR3aa: CASSLGMPGQEETQYF

abundance: NA
v_gene: TRBV30
j_gene: TRBJ1-1
d_gene: NA
CDR3nt: TGTGCCTGGTACAGGATAACTGAAGCTTTCTTT
CDR3aa: CAWYRITEAFF

abundance: large
v_gene: TRBV7-9
j_gene: TRBJ1-5
d_gene: NA
CDR3nt: TGTGCCAGCAGCTTAGTTGGCGGATACAATCAGCCCCAGCATTTT
CDR3aa: CASSLVGGYNQPQHF

abundance: NA
v_gene: TRBV4-2
j_gene: TRBJ2-7
d_gene: TRBD2
CDR3nt: TGTGCCAGCAGCCAGGCGGGGGGCCGGGACGAGCAGTACTTC
CDR3aa: CASSQAGGRDEQYF

abundance: NA
v_gene: TRBV5-6
j_gene: TRBJ1-4
d_gene: NA
CDR3nt: TGTGCCAGCAGCTCACCTGTCGGGGGGAAGAAGGAAAATGAAAAACTGTTTTTT
CDR3aa: CASSSPVGGKKENEKLFF

abundance: large
v_gene: TRBV19
j_gene: TRBJ1-4
d_gene: TRBD1
CDR3nt: TGTGCCAGTAACAGGGGAGCAACTAATGAAAAACTGTTTTTT
CDR3aa: CASNRGATNEKLFF

abundance: NA
v_gene: TRBV6-1
j_gene: TRBJ1-1
d_gene: NA
CDR3nt: TGTGCCAGCAGTGTTCCACAGGGTGAAGGAGGCACTGAAGCTTTCTTT
CDR3aa: CASSVPQGEGGTEAFF

abundance: NA
v_gene: TRBV28
j_gene: TRBJ2-2
d_gene: TRBD2
CDR3nt: TGTGCCAGCAGTTTATACACTAGCGGGAGCTCGAACACCGGGGAGCTGTTTTTT
CDR3aa: CASSLYTSGSSNTGELFF

abundance: few
v_gene: TRBV7-2
j_gene: TRBJ2-1
d_gene: NA
CDR3nt: TGTGCCAGCACCTCGGGGGCGCCTCCTGAGCAGTTCTTC
CDR3aa: CASTSGAPPEQFF

abundance: NA
v_gene: TRBV5-1
j_gene: TRBJ1-1
d_gene: TRBD1
CDR3nt: TGCGCCAGCAGCACGACAGGGGCGAACACTGAAGCTTTCTTT
CDR3aa: CASSTTGANTEAFF

abundance: few
v_gene: TRBV5-6
j_gene: TRBJ1-2
d_gene: NA
CDR3nt: TGTGCCAGCAGCTCCTACAGGATGGGGAACTATGGCTACACCTTC
CDR3aa: CASSSYRMGNYGYTF

abundance: NA
v_gene: TRBV9
j_gene: TRBJ2-7
d_gene: NA
CDR3nt: TGTGCCAGCAGCGTAGAACCCGGCTCGGGACACTTCGAACTTACCTACGAGCAGTACTTC
CDR3aa: CASSVEPGSGHFELTYEQYF

abundance: NA
v_gene: TRBV28
j_gene: TRBJ1-4
d_gene: NA
CDR3nt: TGTGCCAGCACCCCCCCCAGGGATGGGGGTGAAAAACTGTTTTTT
CDR3aa: CASTPPRDGGEKLFF

abundance: medium-sized
v_gene: TRBV30
j_gene: TRBJ2-7
d_gene: NA
CDR3nt: TGTGCCTGGAGTGTAAGAGGTCAGGGGTGGGAGCAGTACTTC
CDR3aa: CAWSVRGQGWEQYF

abundance: NA
v_gene: TRBV9
j_gene: TRBJ1-5
d_gene: NA
CDR3nt: TGTGCCAGCAGCGTGGCGGACAATCAGCCCCAGCATTTT
CDR3aa: CASSVADNQPQHF

abundance: NA
v_gene: TRBV10-3
j_gene: TRBJ2-7
d_gene: NA
CDR3nt: TGTGCCATCAGTGAGTCGGACAGAGTTTACGAGCAGTACTTC
CDR3aa: CAISESDRVYEQYF

abundance: few
v_gene: TRBV2
j_gene: TRBJ1-1
d_gene: NA
CDR3nt: TGTGCCAGCAGTGAATCGAGAGGGTCAGCCATGAACACTGAAGCTTTCTTT
CDR3aa: CASSESRGSAMNTEAFF

abundance: NA
v_gene: TRBV30
j_gene: TRBJ2-2
d_gene: NA
CDR3nt: TGTGCCTGGAGTGTATTTCGGCAGAAGGGCACCGAGGAGCTGTTTTTT
CDR3aa: CAWSVFRQKGTEELFF

abundance: NA
v_gene: TRBV7-2
j_gene: TRBJ2-7
d_gene: NA
CDR3nt: TGTGCCAGCAGCTTAGGTGGTCAGTCCTACGAGCAGTACTTC
CDR3aa: CASSLGGQSYEQYF

abundance: NA
v_gene: TRBV2
j_gene: TRBJ2-5
d_gene: NA
CDR3nt: TGTGCCAGCAGTGAGCCTTTTCAAGAGACCCAGTACTTC
CDR3aa: CASSEPFQETQYF

abundance: once
v_gene: TRBV27
j_gene: TRBJ2-7
d_gene: TRBD1
CDR3nt: TGTGCCAGCAGTTTATATACAGGGGGCTACTACGAGCAGTACTTC
CDR3aa: CASSLYTGGYYEQYF